The rows below give T cell receptor beta chains drawn from one sample of a study of T cells in Graves' hyperthyroidism and ophthalmopathy. A single record per CDR3 protein comes from TCRdb applying MiXCR to the multiplex PCR reads. Among around 620,000 distinct CDR3 sequences, roughly 46% were seen once, and the ten largest hold around 20%. The sequenced sample was peripheral blood or thyroid tissue (not recorded which). These receptors originate from an adult woman with Graves' disease, either hyperthyroidism or ophthalmopathy (not recorded which). Each CDR3 is given with its conserved first and last residue. The D gene is left open where the match is weak. Some rows have no size entry. The others give once, few or many, or a class for an expanded clone.

clone size	V gene	D gene	J gene	CDR3 DNA	CDR3 protein
many	TRBV29-1	-	TRBJ2-2	TGCAGCGTTGATCACGGTTCCGGGGAGCTGTTTTTT	CSVDHGSGELFF
-	TRBV5-1	TRBD1	TRBJ1-5	TGCGCCAGCAGCTTGGAGACAGGGATGGAGACCCAGCATTTT	CASSLETGMETQHF
-	TRBV10-2	-	TRBJ2-5	TGCGCCAGCAGTGGGGGACTCCTCCAAGAGACCCAGTACTTC	CASSGGLLQETQYF
many	TRBV7-9	TRBD1	TRBJ2-1	TGTGCCAGCAGCCGAAATCTCCGGGACAGGGACAATGAGCAGTTCTTC	CASSRNLRDRDNEQFF
many	TRBV5-1	-	TRBJ1-5	TGCGCCAGCAGCTTGAGCGGGTTGGGTCAGCCCCAGCATTTT	CASSLSGLGQPQHF
-	TRBV9	TRBD1	TRBJ1-2	TGTGCCAGCAGCGCACTTCGGACAGGGGGGAACTGTGGCTACACCTTC	CASSALRTGGNCGYTF
once	TRBV7-9	-	TRBJ1-1	TGTGCCAGCAGCTTCCCAGGGAGTAAAGCTTTCTTT	CASSFPGSKAFF
-	TRBV20-1	TRBD1	TRBJ1-5	TGCAGTGCTAGAACCGGGACAGGGGCCCACAATCAGCCCCAGCATTTT	CSARTGTGAHNQPQHF
-	TRBV5-1	TRBD1	TRBJ2-7	TGCGCCAGCAGGGAGACAGGGAACGAGCAGTACTTC	CASRETGNEQYF
many	TRBV24-1	TRBD1	TRBJ1-1	TGTGCCACCAGTGATTCCAGGGGGGGGAACACTGAAGCTTTCTTT	CATSDSRGGNTEAFF
few	TRBV30	-	TRBJ2-7	TGTGCCTGGAGTAGAGACAGCTCCTACGAGCAGTACTTC	CAWSRDSSYEQYF
once	TRBV9	TRBD1	TRBJ1-2	TGTGCCAGCAGCAAAGGGACAGCCACTAACTATGGCTACACCTTC	CASSKGTATNYGYTF
few	TRBV12-3/TRBV12-4	-	TRBJ1-2	TGTGCCAGCAGTCCTCAGACCGCGGGCTATGGCTACACCTTC	CASSPQTAGYGYTF
many	TRBV6-2/TRBV6-3	-	TRBJ2-7	TGTGCCAGCAGTTCGGGACGCCACTACGAGCAGTACTTC	CASSSGRHYEQYF
few	TRBV2	-	TRBJ1-3	TGTGCCAGCAGCACATCTGGAAACACCATATATTTT	CASSTSGNTIYF
-	TRBV12-3/TRBV12-4	-	TRBJ2-6	TGTGCCAGCAGTTTTGCGCTCCCACCCAACGTCCTGACTTTC	CASSFALPPNVLTF
many	TRBV6-6	-	TRBJ2-5	TGTGCCAGCAGTCCCTCGGGCAGGGCCCAAGAGACCCAGTACTTC	CASSPSGRAQETQYF
many	TRBV14	TRBD1	TRBJ1-3	TGTGCCAGCAGCCTCCTAGGGGGCCTCTCTGGAAACACCATATATTTT	CASSLLGGLSGNTIYF
-	TRBV2	TRBD1	TRBJ1-2	TGTGCCAGCAGTGAACGGAGAAGGGGGCGCGGCGAGACTTTC	CASSERRRGRGETF
-	TRBV10-3	TRBD1	TRBJ1-5	TGTGCCATCGGCAGACAGGGGAGGGGGCAGCCCCAGCATTTT	CAIGRQGRGQPQHF
once	TRBV2	-	TRBJ2-7	TGTGACAGAGTGGCGGTGGTTTACGAGCAGTACTTC	CDRVAVVYEQYF
-	TRBV20-1	-	TRBJ2-3	TGCAGTGCTAGAGAACTTGGGCAGCCAGCCTTTACAGATACGCAGTATTTT	CSARELGQPAFTDTQYF
-	TRBV15	TRBD2	TRBJ2-5	TGTGCCACCAGCAGCTTGCGACTAGCGGGACAAGAGACCCAGTACTTC	CATSSLRLAGQETQYF
-	TRBV10-3	-	TRBJ2-7	TGTGCCATCAGTGAAGGACTTGGATTAACTCGGCAGTACTTC	CAISEGLGLTRQYF
many	TRBV19	-	TRBJ1-1	TGTGCCAGTAGTAAGTTTATTTCGCCAGGGCGAGTTGGCACTGAAGCTTTCTTT	CASSKFISPGRVGTEAFF
many	TRBV2	-	TRBJ2-7	TGTGCCAGCAGTGCTGCTCCCTACGAGCAGTACTTC	CASSAAPYEQYF
many	TRBV12-3/TRBV12-4	-	TRBJ1-5	TGTGCCAGCATGAAGGGCAATCAGCCCCAGCATTTT	CASMKGNQPQHF
-	TRBV12-3/TRBV12-4	-	TRBJ1-1	TGTGCCAGCAGGCCCGGGTCTGAGGGGAACACTGAAGCTTTCTTT	CASRPGSEGNTEAFF
-	TRBV9	-	TRBJ1-1	TGTGCCAGCAGCGGCTCCAACACTGGAACTGAAGCTTTCTTT	CASSGSNTGTEAFF
-	TRBV10-3	-	TRBJ2-5	TGTGCCATCAGTGAGACCGGATTAGCGGAAAAGTACTTC	CAISETGLAEKYF
-	TRBV5-1	-	TRBJ1-1	TGCGCCAGCAGCTTGGGGTTAGACAGCAACACTGAAGCTTTCTTT	CASSLGLDSNTEAFF
-	TRBV5-1	-	TRBJ1-2	TGCGCCAGCAGCTACCTGGACGGGACTAACTATGGCTACACCTTC	CASSYLDGTNYGYTF
-	TRBV19	TRBD2	TRBJ2-7	TGTGCCACCAAAGCGGGACTCTACGAGCAATACTTC	CATKAGLYEQYF
-	TRBV20-1	-	TRBJ1-4	TGCAGTGCCTTCAGACAGCCAACTAATGAAAAACTGTTTTTT	CSAFRQPTNEKLFF
-	TRBV10-3	TRBD1	TRBJ2-6	TGTGCCGTACAGGGGGCGGGCACTGGGGCCAACGTCCTGACTTTC	CAVQGAGTGANVLTF
-	TRBV15	TRBD1	TRBJ2-7	TGTGCCACCGCCGGTGTAGGGACAGTCTCCTACGAGCAGTACTTC	CATAGVGTVSYEQYF
few	TRBV12-3/TRBV12-4	TRBD2	TRBJ2-2	TGTGCCAGCAGTTTTAGCGGGAGGGCCTCCGGGGAGCTGTTTTTT	CASSFSGRASGELFF
-	TRBV20-1	TRBD1	TRBJ1-2	TGCAGTCCAACCGGACAGGCCCGACCTAACTATGGCTACACCTTC	CSPTGQARPNYGYTF
many	TRBV5-1	TRBD1	TRBJ1-6	TGCGCCAGCAGCTTGGACAGGGGCGGTTCACCCCTCCACTTT	CASSLDRGGSPLHF
-	TRBV7-9	TRBD1	TRBJ2-7	TGTGCCAGCAGCTCCTCGACAGGGGGCTACGAGCAGTACTTC	CASSSSTGGYEQYF
once	TRBV11-2	TRBD1	TRBJ1-5	TGTGCCAGCAGCTTAGAGTCCCGACAGGGAGGTCAGCCCCAGCATTTT	CASSLESRQGGQPQHF
few	TRBV6-5	-	TRBJ2-5	TGTGCCAGCAGACACGAGACCCAGTACTTC	CASRHETQYF
-	TRBV25-1	TRBD1	TRBJ1-2	TGTGCCAGCCGGGACAGGAGCCGAGGCTACACCTTC	CASRDRSRGYTF
many	TRBV19	-	TRBJ1-2	TGTGCCAGTAGTACGGATAGCGGAATCTATGGCTACACCTTC	CASSTDSGIYGYTF
many	TRBV13	-	TRBJ1-3	TGTGCCAGCAGCACCCGGGCTTACGGAAACACCATATATTTT	CASSTRAYGNTIYF
-	TRBV29-1	TRBD1	TRBJ2-7	TGCAGCGTGATGGGACAGGACGACGAGCAGTACTTC	CSVMGQDDEQYF
-	TRBV5-1	-	TRBJ2-7	TGCGCCAGCAGCATTACCGGGGAGCTGTACTTC	CASSITGELYF
-	TRBV10-3	TRBD1	TRBJ1-6	TGTGCCATCAGTGAGTGGTCAGGGGGAAAATCACCCCTCCACTTT	CAISEWSGGKSPLHF
many	TRBV7-2	-	TRBJ2-7	TGTGCCAGCAGCTTGGTCCACGACTACGAGCAGTACTTC	CASSLVHDYEQYF
-	TRBV13	TRBD1	TRBJ2-1	TGTGCCAGCAGCTCAGGGACAGGGATTAACTATGAGCAGTTCTTC	CASSSGTGINYEQFF
-	TRBV20-1	TRBD2	TRBJ2-5	TGCAGTGCTAGAAGGGAGGGAGGCCAGCCCCAGTACTTC	CSARREGGQPQYF
-	TRBV2	TRBD1	TRBJ1-1	TGTGCCAGCAGTTACGTGGGACAGGTCTCTGAAGCTTTCTTT	CASSYVGQVSEAFF